Listed here is a single T cell receptor beta chain. Its antigen is unknown. With a J-beta primer mix and a sample-barcoded 5' primer, a second PCR ran roughly 6 to 11 cycles. TCRdb analysed the 5' RACE reads with MiXCR anew, one entry per CDR3 protein. The sample consists of around 650,000 distinct CDR3 sequences, about 34% of them appearing once. The record originates from a study of blood T cells in healthy people across ages. Germline V lookup: CDR1 SGHKS, CDR2 YYEKEE (reference sequence). V gave up 6 bases and J gave up 8 bases; unmatched junction bases: 10. The CDR3 is 13 amino acids. General study results and limits: The long-lived group displayed more naive CD4+ cells, plus higher diversity, than the aged donors did.

This TCR derives from a woman of 80 years or more in good health. Sequencing was carried out using blood. The chain has TRBV5-5 and TRBJ1-2, with TRBD1 matching 7 bases. The CDR3: CASISPGGYGYTF. DNA for the CDR3: TGTGCCAGCATCTCACCAGGGGGGTACGGCTACACCTTC. The whole variable domain, remainder taken from reference TRBV5-5 and TRBJ1-2, is DAGVTQSPTHLIKTRGQQVTLRCSPISGHKSVSWYQQVLGQGPQFIFQYYEKEERGRGNFPDRFSARQFPNYSSELNVNALLLGDSALYLCASISPGGYGYTFGSGTRLTVV.